This T cell receptor (beta chain) was obtained from a study of T cell changes during pregnancy in multiple sclerosis. From germline, CDR1 is SGDLS and CDR2 YYNGEE. The ends lost 3 bases at V and 0 bases at J; junction bases unmatched: 9. CDR3 size: 16 residues. Here immunoSEQ multiplex PCR was the method, and the copy in TCRdb shows in-frame clones only, minus some. The table includes about 72,000 clones, 90% to 95% detected once. The receptor was derived from a female donor in good health, enrolled as a control in a pregnancy study. The sequencing here drew on peripheral blood, taken in the third trimester of pregnancy. The chain couples TRBV9 to TRBJ2-7; 7 bases map to TRBD1. The CDR3 DNA reads as TGTGCCAGCAGCGACGAACCGACAGGGCGCTCCTACGAGCAGTACTTC. The encoded protein is CASSDEPTGRSYEQYF.